This record concerns one T cell receptor (beta chain) sequence. The data were obtained in a study of shared clonotypes between healthy human individuals. Study-wide context: Donor ages ranged 18 to 49 years: a couple of women, a few men.

The method was immunoSEQ multiplex PCR; TCRdb's version includes in-frame clones alone and lacks a portion of them. The table has hundreds of thousands of clones, 76% seen once. This sequence was found in a woman between 40 and 55 years old in good health. Some clones in this sample may be carry-over from other donors' samples. The sequencing sample was made of PBMCs.

The CDR3 DNA reads as TGTGCCAGCACACGACAGCGGGCGAACTATGGCTACACCTTC. Amino acid sequence: CASTRQRANYGYTF. This chain connects TRBV28 to TRBJ1-2, with D possibly TRBD1 on 5 matching bases. CDR3 length equals 14 residues. Germline lookup yields CDR1 MDHEN and CDR2 SYDVKM. Trimming removed 7 bases from V and 2 bases from J, with 14 bases in between.